These T cell receptor beta chains were read from a single sample in a study of blood T cell repertoires in COVID-19. Libraries were prepared by immunoSEQ multiplex PCR; TCRdb keeps only in-frame clonotypes and omits some of them. The profile covers about 120,000 clones, with over 75% appearing a single time and 16% taken by the ten largest. Sequencing was performed on peripheral blood. These receptors were collected from a man in his 60s with active or convalescent COVID-19. Both conserved end residues are part of each CDR3. D genes are given only for firm matches. Expanded clones are given a class, and other clones once, few, many or no size at all.

clone size: -; V gene: TRBV15; J gene: TRBJ2-1; D gene: TRBD1; CDR3 protein: CATSRGQADNEQFF; CDR3 DNA: TGTGCCACCAGCCGGGGACAGGCCGACAATGAGCAGTTCTTC
clone size: -; V gene: TRBV5-1; J gene: TRBJ2-5; D gene: TRBD2; CDR3 protein: CASSETSPQETQYF; CDR3 DNA: TGCGCCAGCAGCGAGACTAGCCCTCAAGAGACCCAGTACTTC
clone size: -; V gene: TRBV5-4; J gene: TRBJ2-3; D gene: TRBD2; CDR3 protein: CASSQGLDKSDTQYF; CDR3 DNA: TGTGCCAGCAGCCAGGGACTAGATAAGTCAGATACGCAGTATTTT
clone size: -; V gene: TRBV5-1; J gene: TRBJ2-3; D gene: TRBD2; CDR3 protein: CASSPGAGLALTDTQYF; CDR3 DNA: TGCGCCAGCAGCCCTGGAGCGGGACTAGCGCTTACAGATACGCAGTATTTT
clone size: -; V gene: TRBV15; J gene: TRBJ2-5; D gene: -; CDR3 protein: CATSRDRSGTQYF; CDR3 DNA: TGTGCCACCAGCAGAGATCGGAGTGGGACCCAGTACTTC
clone size: -; V gene: TRBV14; J gene: TRBJ1-3; D gene: -; CDR3 protein: CASSPDSYSGNTIYF; CDR3 DNA: TGTGCCAGCAGCCCTGACAGTTACTCTGGAAACACCATATATTTT
clone size: -; V gene: TRBV2; J gene: TRBJ1-1; D gene: -; CDR3 protein: CASSVYTEAFF; CDR3 DNA: TGTGCCAGCAGCGTTTACACTGAAGCTTTCTTT
clone size: -; V gene: TRBV9; J gene: TRBJ1-2; D gene: -; CDR3 protein: CASSVSPGGYGYTF; CDR3 DNA: TGTGCCAGCAGCGTAAGCCCGGGAGGCTATGGCTACACCTTC
clone size: -; V gene: TRBV7-6; J gene: TRBJ2-2; D gene: -; CDR3 protein: CASSFFSGNTGELFF; CDR3 DNA: TGTGCCAGCAGCTTTTTCAGTGGGAACACCGGGGAGCTGTTTTTT
clone size: -; V gene: TRBV5-1; J gene: TRBJ1-2; D gene: TRBD1; CDR3 protein: CASRSFQGATSNYGYTF; CDR3 DNA: TGCGCCAGCAGATCGTTTCAGGGGGCGACGTCTAACTATGGCTACACCTTC
clone size: -; V gene: TRBV10-3; J gene: TRBJ2-1; D gene: -; CDR3 protein: CAISESGQSYNEQFF; CDR3 DNA: TGTGCCATCAGTGAGTCGGGACAATCCTACAATGAGCAGTTCTTC
clone size: few; V gene: TRBV5-1; J gene: TRBJ2-7; D gene: TRBD1; CDR3 protein: CASSLIGTGSLPYEQYF; CDR3 DNA: TGCGCCAGCAGCCTTATAGGGACAGGATCTCTCCCCTACGAGCAGTACTTC
clone size: -; V gene: TRBV6-5; J gene: TRBJ1-1; D gene: -; CDR3 protein: CASSWGHRIKAFF; CDR3 DNA: TGTGCCAGCAGCTGGGGACATAGAATTAAAGCTTTCTTT
clone size: -; V gene: TRBV5-1; J gene: TRBJ2-7; D gene: TRBD2; CDR3 protein: CASRSGGTYEQYF; CDR3 DNA: TGCGCCAGCAGGAGCGGGGGGACCTACGAGCAGTACTTC
clone size: -; V gene: TRBV9; J gene: TRBJ2-5; D gene: -; CDR3 protein: CASSAAGSPQYF; CDR3 DNA: TGTGCCAGCAGCGCAGCCGGGTCCCCCCAGTACTTC
clone size: -; V gene: TRBV6-1; J gene: TRBJ1-5; D gene: -; CDR3 protein: CASSEWGQQPQHF; CDR3 DNA: TGTGCCAGCAGTGAGTGGGGGCAACAGCCCCAGCATTTT
clone size: -; V gene: TRBV15; J gene: TRBJ2-7; D gene: TRBD2; CDR3 protein: CATSRDPSPTSGYEQYF; CDR3 DNA: TGTGCCACCAGCAGAGATCCCAGTCCGACTAGCGGGTACGAGCAGTACTTC
clone size: few; V gene: TRBV7-3; J gene: TRBJ2-5; D gene: -; CDR3 protein: CASSRSIQETQYF; CDR3 DNA: TGTGCCAGCAGCCGGAGTATCCAAGAGACCCAGTACTTC
clone size: -; V gene: TRBV19; J gene: TRBJ1-5; D gene: -; CDR3 protein: CASRTTPRTGQPQHF; CDR3 DNA: TGTGCCAGTAGGACTACCCCACGGACGGGTCAGCCCCAGCATTTT
clone size: few; V gene: TRBV7-2; J gene: TRBJ2-5; D gene: TRBD2; CDR3 protein: CASSLVAGGRETQYF; CDR3 DNA: TGTGCCAGCAGCTTAGTAGCGGGAGGCAGAGAGACCCAGTACTTC
clone size: once; V gene: TRBV19; J gene: TRBJ1-1; D gene: -; CDR3 protein: CASNQGTRTGEAFF; CDR3 DNA: TGTGCCAGTAACCAGGGGACACGAACAGGTGAAGCTTTCTTT
clone size: -; V gene: TRBV3-1/TRBV3-2; J gene: TRBJ1-5; D gene: TRBD1; CDR3 protein: CASSPTGESNQPQHF; CDR3 DNA: TGTGCCAGCAGCCCGACAGGGGAGAGCAATCAGCCCCAGCATTTT
clone size: -; V gene: TRBV7-9; J gene: TRBJ1-3; D gene: -; CDR3 protein: CASSQGVEAGNTIYF; CDR3 DNA: TGTGCCAGCAGCCAAGGGGTAGAAGCTGGAAACACCATATATTTT
clone size: -; V gene: TRBV3-1/TRBV3-2; J gene: TRBJ1-2; D gene: -; CDR3 protein: CASSLSKGVGYTF; CDR3 DNA: TGTGCCAGCAGCTTGAGTAAGGGGGTTGGCTACACCTTC
clone size: -; V gene: TRBV9; J gene: TRBJ2-7; D gene: -; CDR3 protein: CASSLGTQTYEQYF; CDR3 DNA: TGTGCCAGCAGCCTGGGGACACAGACCTACGAGCAGTACTTC
clone size: -; V gene: TRBV25-1; J gene: TRBJ1-1; D gene: -; CDR3 protein: CASSEYGPETEAFF; CDR3 DNA: TGTGCCAGCAGTGAATATGGTCCGGAGACTGAAGCTTTCTTT
clone size: -; V gene: TRBV28; J gene: TRBJ2-3; D gene: TRBD1; CDR3 protein: CASSSPHAIKDRGTDTQYF; CDR3 DNA: TGTGCCAGCAGTTCCCCCCACGCTATTAAGGACAGGGGTACAGATACGCAGTATTTT
clone size: -; V gene: TRBV2; J gene: TRBJ2-5; D gene: TRBD2; CDR3 protein: CASRPGLESETQYF; CDR3 DNA: TGTGCCAGCAGACCGGGACTAGAATCCGAGACCCAGTACTTC
clone size: -; V gene: TRBV7-9; J gene: TRBJ2-3; D gene: TRBD2; CDR3 protein: CASSLAGTSGSTDTQYF; CDR3 DNA: TGTGCCAGCAGTTTGGCGGGGACTAGCGGTAGCACAGATACGCAGTATTTT
clone size: -; V gene: TRBV28; J gene: TRBJ2-5; D gene: -; CDR3 protein: CASGRLRNQETQYF; CDR3 DNA: TGTGCCAGCGGCAGATTGCGGAACCAAGAGACCCAGTACTTC
clone size: -; V gene: TRBV18; J gene: TRBJ2-7; D gene: -; CDR3 protein: CASSQDRNYEQYF; CDR3 DNA: TGTGCCAGCTCCCAGGACAGAAACTACGAGCAGTACTTC